What follows are 22 T cell receptor beta chains derived from one specimen sequenced in a study of graft-versus-host responses after intestinal transplantation. TCRdb keeps only in-frame clones here, not all; method: immunoSEQ multiplex PCR. The table has fewer than 130,000 clones, roughly 95% seen once. Antigen specificity for these receptors is unknown. The material sequenced was unstimulated CD8+ T cells sorted from spleen or lymph node cells, taken before intestinal transplant. The receptors stem from a human donor who received an intestinal transplant.

V and J are TRBV5-1 and TRBJ2-4; D gene ambiguous. V lost 1 base and J 4 bases, leaving 12 bases between the germline ends. This CDR3 has 15 amino acids. Germline CDR1 reads SGHRS; CDR2 reads YFSETQ. The CDR3 region has the DNA TGCGCCAGCAGCTTGTATCTGGCCCCAAAAAACATTCAGTACTTC. Protein sequence: CASSLYLAPKNIQYF.

V is TRBV18 and J is TRBJ1-2; no firm D call. Germline lookup yields CDR1 KGHSH and CDR2 LQKENI. V lost 8 bases and J lost 6, with 16 bases in between. This CDR3 has 13 amino acids. CDR3 sequence reads: CASTRLDLNGYTF. CDR3 in DNA: TGTGCCAGCACCCGGCTGGATCTCAATGGCTACACCTTC.

This rearrangement joins TRBV27 to TRBJ2-3; no clear D gene. V was trimmed by 6 bases and J by 4 bases, leaving 14 bases between them. The germline gives CDR1 MNHEY, CDR2 SMNVEV (reference sequence). The CDR3 is made up of 14 amino acids. The CDR3 sequence: CASSHQGGSDTQYF. As DNA, the CDR3 is TGTGCCAGCAGCCACCAAGGCGGATCAGATACGCAGTATTTT.

This chain links TRBV5-6 with TRBJ2-1; 7 bases are a match to TRBD2. This CDR3 region has 16 residues. Trimming at V came to 3 bases and at J to 3 bases, leaving 9 bases not matched to a gene. Germline loops: CDR1 SGHDT, CDR2 YYEEEE. CDR3 region: CASSSAPGTNYNEQFF. For the CDR3, the DNA is TGTGCCAGCAGCTCGGCCCCCGGGACTAACTACAATGAGCAGTTCTTC.

The chain employs TRBV10-2 and TRBJ2-1; D perhaps matches TRBD1 (5 bases). This CDR3 has 16 residues. The V end lost 3 bases, the J end lost 4 bases, and 16 bases lay between the germline ends. Germline values: CDR1 WSHSY, CDR2 SAAADI. CDR3 bases: TGCGCCAGCAGTGAAGGGGCCCCCATGGGATACAATGAGCAGTTCTTC. Its translation: CASSEGAPMGYNEQFF.

The rearrangement joins TRBV30 to TRBJ1-2; D possibly corresponds to TRBD1 (5 bases). Trimming cost V 5 bases and J 7 bases, with 20 bases left between them. CDR3 size: 14 residues. Germline assignment: CDR1 GTSNPN and CDR2 SVGIG (reference sequence). The CDR3 nucleotides are TGTGCCTGGGCTACGGGACGAATTGGTTCTGGCTACACCTTC. Its protein product is CAWATGRIGSGYTF.

The chain recombines TRBV19 with TRBJ2-1, with 8 bases fitting TRBD2. V lost 10 bases, J lost 7 bases, and 9 bases stayed unmatched. Germline V gives CDR1 LNHDA, CDR2 SQIVND (reference sequence). The CDR3 runs 13 residues. CDR3 region: CATASGSLNEQFF. The CDR3 DNA sequence: TGTGCCACCGCAAGCGGGAGTCTGAATGAGCAGTTCTTC.

This chain uses TRBV9 with TRBJ2-2, with 8 positions matching TRBD2. Germline values: CDR1 SGDLS, CDR2 YYNGEE. The CDR3 loop spans 15 amino acids. Trimming took 4 bases from V and 6 from J; bases not matched to a gene: 8. The CDR3 protein is CASSFSGRVAGELFF. CDR3 sequence (DNA): TGTGCCAGCAGCTTCAGCGGGAGAGTAGCCGGGGAGCTGTTTTTT.

The rearrangement joins TRBV5-6 to TRBJ2-7; D may be TRBD1 (6 bases). V was clipped by 5 bases and J by 3 bases, with 15 bases between them. The CDR3 totals 14 residues. CDR1 and CDR2 (germline): SGHDT, YYEEEE. Here the CDR3 DNA reads TGTGCCAGCAGGATCCGGGACACCCTCTACGAGCAGTACTTC. It encodes CASRIRDTLYEQYF.

The rearrangement uses TRBV19 and TRBJ2-2, with 10 bases that match TRBD2. Germline CDR1 LNHDA, CDR2 SQIVND (reference sequence). This CDR3 region has 16 residues. V gave up 5 bases and J gave up 4 bases; unmatched junction bases: 7. The CDR3 DNA reads TGTGCCAGTAGTGCTCTAGCGGGAGAAGGCACCGGGGAGCTGTTTTTT. The encoded protein is CASSALAGEGTGELFF.

This chain connects TRBV5-6 to TRBJ2-2; TRBD1 matches at 7 bases. Per germline, CDR1 SGHDT and CDR2 YYEEEE. The CDR3 is 18 amino acids. J was trimmed by 9 bases and V by 3 bases; bases with no gene match: 20. The CDR3 region is CASSSMDGRQGNFRELFF. The DNA for the CDR3 is TGTGCCAGCAGCTCGATGGATGGTAGACAGGGTAATTTTAGGGAGCTGTTTTTT.

The chain links TRBV19 to TRBJ1-2; D is undetermined. CDR3 length: 12 amino acids. V dropped 5 bases and J dropped 2 bases, with 6 bases sitting between them. Germline V lookup: CDR1 LNHDA, CDR2 SQIVND (reference sequence). CDR3 protein: CASSPGNYGYTF. The DNA for the CDR3 is TGTGCCAGTAGTCCCGGGAACTATGGCTACACCTTC. Combining the CDR3 with reference TRBV19 and TRBJ1-2 gives the whole variable domain DGGITQSPKYLFRKEGQNVTLSCEQNLNHDAMYWYRQDPGQGLRLIYYSQIVNDFQKGDIAEGYSVSREKKESFPLTVTSAQKNPTAFYLCASSPGNYGYTFGSGTRLTVV.

The chain employs TRBV28 and TRBJ2-3; D possibly corresponds to TRBD1 (5 bases). Trimming removed 6 bases from V and 4 bases from J, with 11 bases in between. Germline V gene data show CDR1 as MDHEN and CDR2 as SYDVKM. The CDR3 runs to 13 residues. The CDR3 DNA is TGTGCCAGCAGGCAGGGTTTAGCAGATACGCAGTATTTT. This sequence encodes CASRQGLADTQYF.

The chain carries TRBV2 and TRBJ2-5; D perhaps matches TRBD2 (5 bases). Trimming pared 4 bases from V and 10 bases from J, leaving 13 bases between. The V gene's germline CDR1 is SNHLY and CDR2 FYNNEI. The length of the CDR3 is 12 residues. The CDR3 spells CASSGLLRDQYF. For the CDR3, the DNA is TGTGCCAGCAGTGGACTATTGAGGGACCAGTACTTC.

CDR3 nucleotides: TGTGCCAGCAGCTCACAGGGTAACCCTGAAGCTTTCTTT. Translated, it gives CASSSQGNPEAFF. The gene calls are TRBV7-9 and TRBJ1-1, with D perhaps matching TRBD1 (6 bases). V lost 4 bases and J 6 bases, leaving 12 bases between the germline ends. Per the germline V gene, CDR1 is SEHNR and CDR2 is FQNEAQ (reference sequence). The CDR3 spans 13 residues. Filled out from reference TRBV7-9 and TRBJ1-1, the complete variable domain reads DTGVSQNPRHKITKRGQNVTFRCDPISEHNRLYWYRQTLGQGPEFLTYFQNEAQLEKSRLLSDRFSAERPKGSFSTLEIQRTEQGDSAMYLCASSSQGNPEAFFGQGTRLTVV.

V usage is TRBV5-1 and J usage is TRBJ2-7; no clear D. The CDR3 totals 13 residues. Germline V gene sequence: CDR1 SGHRS, CDR2 YFSETQ. V was clipped by 3 bases and J by 6 bases, with 13 bases between them. Here the CDR3 reads CASSWAGSSEQYF. DNA of the CDR3: TGCGCCAGCAGCTGGGCAGGTTCTTCCGAGCAGTACTTC. The whole variable domain, filled in from reference TRBV5-1 and TRBJ2-7, reads KAGVTQTPRYLIKTRGQQVTLSCSPISGHRSVSWYQQTPGQGLQFLFEYFSETQRNKGNFPGRFSGRQFSNSRSEMNVSTLELGDSALYLCASSWAGSSEQYFGPGTRLTVT.

This chain links TRBV11-3 with TRBJ1-1; 7 bases match TRBD1. Germline assignment: CDR1 SGHNT and CDR2 YENEEA. The ends lost 5 bases at V and 1 base at J; junction bases unmatched: 7. The CDR3 spans 15 residues. DNA for the CDR3: TGTGCCAGCAGCATGGGACAGCCACCGAACACTGAAGCTTTCTTT. This sequence encodes CASSMGQPPNTEAFF.

The chain links TRBV9 to TRBJ1-5; 9 bases are shared with TRBD1. Unmatched junction bases numbered 7, after V lost 3 bases and J lost 6 bases. The CDR3 covers 15 residues. Germline loops: CDR1 SGDLS, CDR2 YYNGEE. Here the CDR3 reads CASSEGQGLGQPQHF. CDR3 bases: TGTGCCAGCAGCGAGGGACAGGGTTTAGGTCAGCCCCAGCATTTT.

V and J are TRBV6-1 and TRBJ2-5; 9 bases match TRBD2. CDR1 is MNHNS, CDR2 SASEGT, per germline. The CDR3 totals 16 residues. V lost 3 bases, J lost 1 base, and 6 bases stayed unmatched. CDR3 in DNA: TGTGCCAGCAGTGACGGGACTAGCCGCCCCCAAGAGACCCAGTACTTC. Amino acid sequence: CASSDGTSRPQETQYF.

The genes are TRBV5-1 and TRBJ1-3, with D perhaps matching TRBD1 (5 bases). The CDR3 runs to 16 residues. Germline lookup yields CDR1 SGHRS and CDR2 YFSETQ. Trimming took off 4 bases at V and 3 bases at J, with 17 bases between the two ends. In nucleotides, the CDR3 is TGCGCCAGCAGCAGTTCTCAGGGCGTTAATGGAAACACCATATATTTT. Translation gives CASSSSQGVNGNTIYF.

Regarding this clone: One junction end does not reproduce the germline sequence, and a read error may be involved. This sequence joins TRBV9 and TRBJ2-1, with a tentative D call TRBD2 (6 bases). Looked up from germline, CDR1 is SGDLS and CDR2 is YYNGEE. The length of the CDR3 is 14 residues. CDR3 loop: CASSGGDPYDEQFF. CDR3 coding DNA: TGTGCCAGCAGCGGCGGGGACCCCTACGATGAGCAGTTCTTC.

The chain carries TRBV28 and TRBJ2-2; no definite D call. The ends were cut back, 3 bases at V and 3 bases at J, with 8 bases in the middle. The CDR3 length is 14 residues. CDR1 is MDHEN, CDR2 SYDVKM, per germline. CDR3 in amino acids: CASSFWGYTGELFF. As DNA, the CDR3 is TGTGCCAGCAGTTTTTGGGGTTACACCGGGGAGCTGTTTTTT.